This T cell receptor beta chain comes out of a study of OX40 agonist ivuxolimab in advanced cancers. Trimming shortened V by 1 base and J by 4 bases, and 14 bases separated the two germline ends. Germline CDR1 and CDR2: GTSNPN and SVGIG (reference sequence). The CDR3 length is 15 residues. Produced via immunoSEQ multiplex PCR; TCRdb's table is partial and in-frame only. This sample carries approximately 80,000 clones, 70% to 90% of them seen once, and the ten largest clones take under 4%. This material consisted of CD4+ or CD8+ T cells sorted from blood, taken in a trial of the OX40 agonist ivuxolimab. J is TRBJ2-1 and V is TRBV30; possibly TRBD1 or TRBD2 for D (5 bases each). The source of this sequence is an adult with an advanced solid tumor such as melanoma, head and neck, liver or kidney cancer. The CDR3 bases are TGTGCCTGGAGTGACAGAGGGGTAAATTACAATGAGCAGTTCTTC. Its protein product is CAWSDRGVNYNEQFF.